This is a list of T cell receptor beta chains from one sample in a study of OX40 agonist ivuxolimab in advanced cancers. Measured with immunoSEQ multiplex PCR; TCRdb has only the in-frame clones, and not every one. The profile covers 45,000 to 65,000 clones, with approximately 80% appearing a single time and 0.6% to 0.8% taken by the ten largest. The source was CD4+ or CD8+ T cells sorted from blood, collected in a trial of the OX40 agonist ivuxolimab. These receptor sequences come from an adult with an advanced solid tumor such as melanoma, head and neck, liver or kidney cancer. The CDR3 runs from the conserved cysteine through the conserved F or W. D genes are given only for firm matches. The size of a clone is reported for some rows only, either as once, few or many, or as a class for expanded clones.

j_call v_call d_call clone_size cdr3_nt cdr3_aa
TRBJ2-1 TRBV19 . once TGTGCCAGTACTAGCCCAGGGGGGCCCGGTAATGAGCAGTTCTTC CASTSPGGPGNEQFF
TRBJ1-4 TRBV5-8 . . TGTGCCAGCAGCTTGGGAGCCTCATCAGGTGAAAAACTGTTTTTT CASSLGASSGEKLFF
TRBJ1-2 TRBV4-2 . . TGTGCCAGCAGCGGGGCTAACTATGGCTACACCTTC CASSGANYGYTF
TRBJ2-7 TRBV10-3 . . TGTGCCATCAAGGGTGAAACCTACGAGCAGTACTTC CAIKGETYEQYF
TRBJ2-5 TRBV7-3 . few TGTGCCAGCAGCGCCCACAGGGATTCAGAGACCCAGTACTTC CASSAHRDSETQYF
TRBJ1-2 TRBV19 TRBD1 . TGTGCCAGTAGTACCCCCGGGACAGGGGACTATGGCTACACCTTC CASSTPGTGDYGYTF
TRBJ1-2 TRBV7-9 TRBD1 . TGTGCCAGCGATCCAAATTTCGGGACAGCCTCTATCGGCTACACCTTC CASDPNFGTASIGYTF
TRBJ2-7 TRBV9 TRBD2 . TGTGCCAGCAGCGTGGCTAGCGGGGGCTACGAGCAGTACTTC CASSVASGGYEQYF
TRBJ1-6 TRBV7-9 . once TGTGCCAGCAGCTTATCCGGGACAAGAAATTCACCCCTCCACTTT CASSLSGTRNSPLHF
TRBJ2-7 TRBV29-1 TRBD1 . TGCAGTGCCGGACAGGAATACGAGCAGTACTTC CSAGQEYEQYF
TRBJ2-3 TRBV6-1 TRBD2 . TGTGCCAGCAGTGATGGACTAGCGACAGATACGCAGTATTTT CASSDGLATDTQYF
TRBJ2-5 TRBV10-2 . . TGCGCCAGCACCGAGGCACAGGCAGTAGGGACCCAGTACTTC CASTEAQAVGTQYF
TRBJ2-7 TRBV5-1 . few TGCGCCAGCAGCTTGCCCGGGGTCGGGGAGCAGTACTTC CASSLPGVGEQYF
TRBJ1-2 TRBV28 . . TGTGCCAGCAGTTTCGGACCTATTGGTAACTATGGCTACACCTTC CASSFGPIGNYGYTF
TRBJ2-7 TRBV5-5 TRBD1 . TGTGCCAGCAGCTGGGACAGTTCGCCTATTTCCTACGAGCAGTACTTC CASSWDSSPISYEQYF
TRBJ1-2 TRBV7-2 TRBD1 . TGTGCCAGCAGCTTAGAAGGACAGGGATATTCGGGCTATGGCTACACCTTC CASSLEGQGYSGYGYTF
TRBJ2-3 TRBV18 . . TGTGCCAGCTCTTCAGGCGGCTCCACAGATACGCAGTATTTT CASSSGGSTDTQYF
TRBJ1-4 TRBV7-2 . . TGTGCCAGCAGCCCGAGCTACGCAACTAATGAAAAACTGTTTTTT CASSPSYATNEKLFF
TRBJ2-7 TRBV2 . . TGTGCCAGCACCCAGGACGCCTTCTACGAGCAGTACTTC CASTQDAFYEQYF
TRBJ1-1 TRBV7-2 . few TGTGCCAGCAGCCAACGGGGGGACACTGAAGCTTTCTTT CASSQRGDTEAFF
TRBJ1-2 TRBV19 . . TGTGCCAGTAGTATAGATCCAGGGGCAGCTAACTATGGCTACACCTTC CASSIDPGAANYGYTF
TRBJ2-2 TRBV10-2 . . TGCGCCAGTGGGGGTCCGGGTTCGGGGACCGGGGAGCTGTTTTTT CASGGPGSGTGELFF
TRBJ1-5 TRBV7-8 . . TGTGCCAGCAGACCGGCCAGGGGCCAGGGGCCCCAGCATTTT CASRPARGQGPQHF
TRBJ2-3 TRBV14 . . TGTGCCAGCAGCTTCGCGGATACGCAGTATTTT CASSFADTQYF
TRBJ2-5 TRBV9 TRBD1 . TGTGCCAGCAGCGTAGGGGACAGCCAAGAGACCCAGTACTTC CASSVGDSQETQYF
TRBJ1-3 TRBV18 . . TGTGCCAGCTCACCAGGCCACTCTGGAAACACCATATATTTT CASSPGHSGNTIYF
TRBJ2-3 TRBV10-3 TRBD2 few TGTGCCATCAGTACCGCGGGGGGGGGCACAGATACGCAGTATTTT CAISTAGGGTDTQYF
TRBJ2-1 TRBV7-2 TRBD2 . TGTGCCAGCAGTTGGGGGACTAGCGGAAACAATGAGCAGTTCTTC CASSWGTSGNNEQFF
TRBJ2-7 TRBV11-3 TRBD1 . TGTGCCAGCAGCTCCCGACAGGGGAATACGGACGAGCAGTACTTC CASSSRQGNTDEQYF
TRBJ1-5 TRBV29-1 TRBD1 . TGCAGCGTTCGACAGGGGAATCAGCCCCAGCATTTT CSVRQGNQPQHF
TRBJ1-6 TRBV7-3 . . TGTGCCAGCAGCCCGGGACGCCGTTATAATTCACCCCTCCACTTT CASSPGRRYNSPLHF
TRBJ1-3 TRBV2 . . TGTGCCAGCAGCTACGGGACGTCTGGAAACACCATATATTTT CASSYGTSGNTIYF
TRBJ2-7 TRBV6-5 . . TGTGCCAGCAGTTACCCCACTCAAGGCAGAGCCTACGAGCAGTACTTC CASSYPTQGRAYEQYF
TRBJ2-1 TRBV6-5 TRBD2 . TGTGCCAGCAGTGTTGGGACTAGCGGGGGGGTCCAGTTCTTC CASSVGTSGGVQFF
TRBJ1-3 TRBV5-1 . . TGCGTCAGCAGCTTGACTTCAGGGTCTAGCGCTGGAAACACCATATATTTT CVSSLTSGSSAGNTIYF
TRBJ1-1 TRBV6-9 . . TGTGCCAGCAGTTATTTTGGACGCCGGCGAGGGAACACTGAAGCTTTCTTT CASSYFGRRRGNTEAFF
TRBJ2-7 TRBV11-2 . . TGTGCCAGCAGCAAGGACCCGAGCTCCTACGAGCAGTACTTC CASSKDPSSYEQYF
TRBJ2-7 TRBV11-2 TRBD1 once TGTGCCAGCAGCACCCGGGACAGGCCCTACGAGCAGTACTTC CASSTRDRPYEQYF
TRBJ2-3 TRBV18 TRBD2 . TGTGCCAGCTCACCATTCTCCGGGGGGGCCGCAGATACGCAGTATTTT CASSPFSGGAADTQYF
TRBJ1-1 TRBV10-3 TRBD1 . TGTGCCATCAGTGAGTCGTTGATGGGGACAGGGGGCCGGACTGAAGCTTTCTTT CAISESLMGTGGRTEAFF
TRBJ2-7 TRBV19 . . TGTGCCAGTACCGCCCAGGCGGATTCCTACGAGCAGTACTTC CASTAQADSYEQYF